These 10 T cell receptor beta chains were all obtained from the same sample, sequenced in a study of molecular identifiers for immune sequencing clone quantification. From the PCR reads, TCRdb called clonotypes with MiXCR, one entry per CDR3 protein. The sample shows over 50,000 distinct CDR3 sequences, around 33% of them seen only once. Sequencing was carried out using naive CD8+ T cells from blood, with Jurkat cell RNA spiked in. The subset is: FACS-sorted CD8+CD4-CCR7+CD45RA+ naive T cells. Receptors were obtained from a human donor in good health. Some libraries in this study had Jurkat cell RNA spiked in.

About this clonotype itself: One junction end does not reproduce the germline sequence, and a read error may be involved. The rearrangement joins TRBV6-5 to TRBJ2-2; either TRBD1 or TRBD2 may fit D (7 bases each). The CDR3 consists of 15 residues. Germline CDR1 reads MNHEY; CDR2 reads SVGAGI. CDR3 residues: CAGRGDYLNTGELFF. In nucleotides, the CDR3 is TGTGCCGGCAGGGGGGACTACCTAAACACCGGGGAGCTGTTTTTT.

Many counts were recorded for this clonotype. This chain uses TRBV28 with TRBJ2-5; TRBD2 matches at 7 bases. With 5 bases clipped from V and 3 bases from J, the junction kept 6 bases outside the gene matches. Germline CDR1 reads MDHEN; CDR2 reads SYDVKM. This CDR3 has 14 amino acids. CDR3 DNA sequence: TGTGCCAGCAGTCCCCTGGGGAGGGAAGAGACCCAGTACTTC. Protein sequence: CASSPLGREETQYF.

This clonotype was detected only a few times. The rearrangement uses TRBV27 and TRBJ2-7, with unresolved D. Per germline, CDR1 MNHEY and CDR2 SMNVEV (reference sequence). The CDR3 consists of 13 residues. V was trimmed by 3 bases and J by 3 bases, leaving 9 bases between them. The chain's CDR3 is CASSLSTGYEQYF. CDR3 sequence (DNA): TGTGCCAGCAGTTTGTCGACTGGCTACGAGCAGTACTTC.

Only a few counts were recorded for this clonotype. J is TRBJ2-7 and V is TRBV19, with 9 bases matching TRBD1. This CDR3 has 14 residues. After removal of 3 bases from V and 2 bases from J, the junction contained 2 bases not matched to a gene. From germline, CDR1 is LNHDA and CDR2 SQIVND (reference sequence). The CDR3 sequence is CASSMWDRAYEQYF. In nucleotides, the CDR3 is TGTGCCAGTAGTATGTGGGACAGGGCCTACGAGCAGTACTTC.

The rearrangement links TRBV12-3 or TRBV12-4 to TRBJ2-1; D gene uncertain. CDR3 length: 14 amino acids. Trimming took 4 bases from V and 4 from J, leaving 11 bases between them. This CDR3 reads CASSSGWGYNEQFF. The CDR3 DNA sequence: TGTGCCAGCAGTTCTGGTTGGGGTTACAATGAGCAGTTCTTC.

This clonotype was picked up a small number of times. V gene TRBV13 combines with J gene TRBJ2-1; 8 bases map to TRBD2. There are 15 residues in the CDR3. Germline lookup yields CDR1 PRHDT and CDR2 FYEKMQ (reference sequence). Losses at the gene ends were 4 bases for V and 2 bases for J; bases not matched to a gene: 4. CDR3 nucleotides: TGTGCCAGCAGCTCAACGGGACTAGCCTACAATGAGCAGTTCTTC. Translation gives CASSSTGLAYNEQFF.

This clonotype was observed a handful of times. V is TRBV12-3 or TRBV12-4 and J is TRBJ1-6; D unresolved. The V and J ends lost 1 base and 4 bases respectively, with 5 bases between them. The CDR3 totals 14 residues. CDR3 sequence (DNA): TGTGCCAGCAGTTTAGAACAGTATAATTCACCCCTCCACTTT. Translated, it gives CASSLEQYNSPLHF.

About this clonotype: A read error may be the cause here, since a much bigger clone is one base away. CDR3 DNA: TGTGCCATCAGAGACAGGGGGCGGCATGAGCAGTTCTTC. This codes for CAIRDRGRHEQFF. The chain recombines TRBV24-1 with TRBJ2-1; 10 bases align to TRBD1. V trimming: 11 bases; J trimming: 8 bases; junction bases outside the gene matches: 8. This CDR3 has 13 amino acids. The germline V gene has CDR1 KGHDR and CDR2 SFDVKD.

The rearrangement uses TRBV9 and TRBJ1-3; D perhaps matches TRBD1 (5 bases). Looked up from germline, CDR1 is SGDLS and CDR2 is YYNGEE. The length of the CDR3 is 14 residues. V gave up 6 bases and J gave up 0 bases, with 10 bases separating them. The CDR3 here is CASTDRYSGNTIYF. In DNA form, the CDR3 reads TGTGCCAGCACTGACAGATACTCTGGAAACACCATATATTTT.

This clonotype has more than one count but fewer than ten. The rearrangement joins TRBV7-9 to TRBJ2-7; TRBD2 matches at 12 bases. V gave up 5 bases and J gave up 6 bases; unmatched junction bases: 5. This CDR3 has 14 residues. The germline V gene encodes CDR1 SEHNR and CDR2 FQNEAQ (reference sequence). The CDR3 loop reads CASSLLAGGLEQYF. The CDR3 bases are TGTGCCAGCAGCCTACTAGCGGGAGGTCTCGAGCAGTACTTC.